This TCR beta chain was identified during a study of blood T cell repertoires in COVID-19. Study as a whole: Spain, Italy and the United States supplied samples that represented acute and convalescent COVID-19. Sample material is recorded as cDNA or gDNA derived from T cells, B-cell-depleted T cells, or PBMCs.

The length of the CDR3 is 16 residues. The germline CDR1 and CDR2 sequences are ENHRY and SYGVKD. The germline V and J ends were trimmed by 0 bases and 1 base, with 12 bases remaining between them. Original handling: Amplification of reference gene primers provided the estimated nucleated cell counts. Assay: immunoSEQ multiplex PCR; the TCRdb copy retains only in-frame clones and omits some. For V, J and clone size, that table is used; D and trimming come from the DNA. The sample includes 90,000 to 120,000 clones, 75% to 90% of them seen just once. This sequence was found in a woman at least 80 years old with acute or convalescent COVID-19. The chain recombines TRBV10-3 with TRBJ1-1; perhaps TRBD1 as D (5 bases). The sequenced material came from peripheral blood. CDR3 protein: CAISESPGFGNTEAFF. CDR3 coding DNA: TGTGCCATCAGTGAGTCGCCAGGGTTTGGGAACACTGAAGCTTTCTTT.